Shown below are 13 T cell receptor beta chains from a single sample sequenced in a study of blood T cell repertoires in COVID-19. Using immunoSEQ multiplex PCR, the repertoire was profiled, and TCRdb retains in-frame clones only, with some absent. The repertoire holds some 63,000 clones, with roughly 85% as singletons. Sequenced sample: peripheral blood. The receptors come from a human donor in a cohort sampled during active COVID-19.

The rearrangement uses TRBV25-1 and TRBJ2-7, with TRBD1 matching 10 bases. Unmatched junction bases numbered 3, after V lost 5 bases and J lost 5 bases. Germline-derived CDR1 and CDR2 are MGHDK and SYGVNS. The CDR3 covers 13 residues. CDR3 in amino acids: CASSWDRGDEQYF. DNA of the CDR3: TGTGCCAGCAGTTGGGACAGGGGCGACGAGCAGTACTTC.

The rearrangement uses TRBV9 and TRBJ2-1; 8 bases map to TRBD1. CDR3 length: 16 amino acids. Germline assignment: CDR1 SGDLS and CDR2 YYNGEE. The V segment lost 2 bases and the J segment 5 bases; nucleotides outside the gene matches: 9. DNA of the CDR3: TGTGCCAGCAGCGTGATCCCCACAGGGGGAAACAATGAGCAGTTCTTC. Translated, it gives CASSVIPTGGNNEQFF.

This clone appeared a single time. The chain joins TRBV7-2 to TRBJ2-2, with D tentatively TRBD2 (8 bases). The germline V gene encodes CDR1 SGHTA and CDR2 FQGNSA. Trimming stripped 5 bases from V and 2 bases from J, with 15 bases between. The CDR3 has 16 residues. The CDR3 DNA reads TGTGCCAGCAGCCCCCGGGAGGGGGCAAACACCGGGGAGCTGTTTTTT. Amino acid sequence: CASSPREGANTGELFF.

This rearrangement joins TRBV6-2 or TRBV6-3 to TRBJ1-5; D might be TRBD1 (6 bases). V was trimmed by 7 bases and J by 1 base, leaving 14 bases between them. Germline CDR1 reads MNHEY; CDR2 reads SVGEGT. CDR3 size: 15 residues. The CDR3 bases are TGTGCCAGCACCCCAAGGGGGTTGAGCAATCAGCCCCAGCATTTT. The encoded protein is CASTPRGLSNQPQHF.

V gene TRBV9 combines with J gene TRBJ2-1; no clear D. The CDR3 has 15 amino acids. V was cut by 0 bases and J by 1 base, with 8 bases left in between. Germline V gene data show CDR1 as SGDLS and CDR2 as YYNGEE. Written as DNA, the CDR3 is TGTGCCAGCAGCGTAGGAGCTAGTTCCTACAATGAGCAGTTCTTC. Translated: CASSVGASSYNEQFF.

CDR3 in amino acids: CASSPPVRAGGYTF. The CDR3 DNA reads as TGTGCCAGCTCACCACCGGTGAGGGCGGGAGGCTACACCTTC. J is TRBJ1-2 and V is TRBV18; D unresolved. The V end lost 0 bases, the J end lost 8 bases, and 13 bases lay between the germline ends. The CDR3 has 14 amino acids. CDR1 is KGHSH, CDR2 LQKENI, per germline.

The chain carries TRBV5-4 and TRBJ1-2, with unresolved D. Germline-derived CDR1 and CDR2 are SGHNT and YYREEE (reference sequence). V was clipped by 4 bases and J by 8 bases, with 12 bases between them. CDR3 length: 12 residues. CDR3 region: CASSPPSQGYTF. CDR3 nucleotide sequence: TGTGCCAGCAGCCCTCCAAGTCAGGGCTACACCTTC.

This clone showed up just a few times. As DNA, the CDR3 is TGTGCCAGCAGCACTTACAGGGGTGTCTATGGCTACACCTTC. Amino acid sequence: CASSTYRGVYGYTF. V gene TRBV6-5 combines with J gene TRBJ1-2, with 7 bases matching TRBD1. J lost 4 bases, V lost 6 bases, and 8 bases had no gene match. In germline, CDR1 is MNHEY, CDR2 SVGAGI. This CDR3 spans 14 amino acids.

V usage is TRBV6-5 and J usage is TRBJ2-7; 7 positions match TRBD1. CDR3 size: 14 residues. V was clipped by 8 bases and J by 1 base; unmatched bases: 8. Germline-derived CDR1 and CDR2 are MNHEY and SVGAGI. The CDR3 DNA is TGTGCCAGCTTGGACAGGCCCAAATCCTACGAGCAGTACTTC. This encodes CASLDRPKSYEQYF.

On this clone: At one end the junction does not follow the germline gene, possibly because of a read error. This chain uses TRBV5-6 with TRBJ2-1, with TRBD2 matching 8 bases. Germline V gives CDR1 SGHDT, CDR2 YYEEEE. The CDR3 is made up of 12 amino acids. The CDR3 DNA reads TGTGCCAGCAGCCGAGAGGGGACTAGAGAGCTCTTC. It yields the protein CASSREGTRELF.

This rearrangement joins TRBV27 to TRBJ1-6; 7 positions match TRBD1. The CDR3 runs to 16 residues. The J segment lost 0 bases and the V segment lost 5 bases, leaving 4 bases of the junction unmatched. CDR1 is MNHEY, CDR2 SMNVEV, per germline (reference sequence). CDR3 in amino acids: CASSTSGGSYNSPLHF. DNA for the CDR3: TGTGCCAGCAGTACTTCAGGGGGCTCCTATAATTCACCCCTCCACTTT.

The chain employs TRBV5-1 and TRBJ1-3, with D perhaps matching TRBD1 (5 bases). Looked up from germline, CDR1 is SGHRS and CDR2 is YFSETQ. The CDR3 runs to 17 residues. V dropped 1 base and J dropped 2 bases, with 16 bases sitting between them. The CDR3 nucleotides are TGCGCCAGCAGCTTGTACGGGCCAGGGACTACTGGAAACACCATATATTTT. Protein product: CASSLYGPGTTGNTIYF.

This chain uses TRBV4-3 with TRBJ1-5; unclear D gene. Germline V lookup: CDR1 LGHNA, CDR2 YSLEER. V lost 2 bases and J lost 7, with 9 bases in between. The CDR3 contains 13 residues. In DNA form, the CDR3 reads TGCGCCAGCAGCCAAAATCCGGGACAGCCCCAGCATTTT. Translation gives CASSQNPGQPQHF.